This TCR beta chain was sequenced for a study of CD8+CD57+ T cells in acquired aplastic anemia. Across the study: Across the sorted CD4+ and CD8+ cells, DNA amounts averaged roughly 3 ug.

Genomic DNA provided the template from which TCR beta VDJ and CDR3 profiles were obtained. One entry per CDR3 protein results from TCRdb running MiXCR on the reads. Among roughly 190,000 distinct CDR3 sequences listed, more than 45% were seen once. CDR1 is DFQATT, CDR2 SNEGSKA, per germline (reference sequence). The CDR3 totals 15 residues. Trimming left V 0 bases short and J 2 bases short, with 10 bases between. For sequencing, patients were chosen who had shown expansion of CD8+CD57+ cells by flow cytometry. When blood sampling took place, the patients had received no therapy. Findings of the study overall: Controls did not differ significantly from patients in CD8+ Simpson's diversity. In common between the patients and the controls were around 29 CD8+ CDR3 sequences.

This clonotype came up many times. As yet, its antigen is unknown. Sequences were obtained from sorted CD4+, CD8+, or CD8+CD57+ T cells (not recorded which) from PBMCs. This receptor was identified in a human donor with aplastic anemia. The rearrangement links TRBV20-1 to TRBJ1-4; D may be TRBD1 (5 bases). CDR3 protein: CSARDLGATNEKLFF. In DNA, the CDR3 is TGCAGTGCTAGAGATTTAGGGGCTACTAATGAAAAACTGTTTTTT.